These 3 T cell receptor beta chains were sequenced from one sample in a study of T cells in Graves' hyperthyroidism and ophthalmopathy. What was amplified from RNA transcripts were TCR beta CDR3 regions. TCR CDR3 underwent first-round RT-PCR with the HTBI primer set. TCRdb re-analysed the multiplex PCR reads in MiXCR, keeping a single row per CDR3 protein. The table records roughly 550,000 distinct CDR3 sequences, 15% to 20% of them present only once. Sequenced input: blood. The receptors were gathered from a young woman with Graves' ophthalmopathy.

Regarding this clonotype: This clone may be a read error of a much larger clone one base away. Here the CDR3 DNA reads TGTGCTAGTGGCTGGGACAGCCACACAGATACGCAGTATTTT. Residues: CASGWDSHTDTQYF. V and J are TRBV12-5 and TRBJ2-3, with 7 bases that match TRBD1. Germline V gives CDR1 LGHNT, CDR2 FRNRAP. The V and J ends lost 6 bases and 2 bases, in that order; junction bases with no gene match: 5. There are 14 residues in the CDR3.

This clonotype showed up just a few times. The V and J genes are TRBV6-1 and TRBJ2-1; 10 bases fit TRBD2. CDR1 MNHNS and CDR2 SASEGT come from the germline V gene. This CDR3 comprises 17 residues. The V segment lost 6 bases and the J segment 0 bases; nucleotides outside the gene matches: 8. This chain's CDR3 is CASRPTSGTNSYNEQFF. Written as DNA, the CDR3 is TGTGCCAGCAGACCCACTAGCGGGACGAACTCCTACAATGAGCAGTTCTTC.

This clonotype came up many times. The rearrangement links TRBV30 to TRBJ1-1; tentatively, D is TRBD1 (5 bases). The V gene's germline CDR1 is GTSNPN and CDR2 SVGIG (reference sequence). The CDR3 sequence is 13 residues long. Trimming shortened V by 5 bases and J by 1 base, and 11 bases separated the two germline ends. The CDR3 loop reads CAWERQPNTEAFF. The CDR3 nucleotides read TGTGCCTGGGAAAGACAGCCGAACACTGAAGCTTTCTTT.